This T cell receptor (beta chain) derives from a study of cytomegalovirus exposure and HLA in healthy donors. Germline V CDR1 and CDR2: MNHEY, SMNVEV (reference sequence). This CDR3 region has 16 residues. PCR employed 60 Vbeta and 13 Jbeta primers. Data came from immunoSEQ multiplex PCR; TCRdb stores just in-frame clones and leaves some out. The data show 150,000 to 200,000 clones, roughly 80% seen once. Sequenced sample: PBMCs. V usage is TRBV27 and J usage is TRBJ2-5; 11 bases are shared with TRBD1. The J call may be faulty, since TRBJ2-7 better matches the DNA end. This clonotype originated in a male donor in good health and CMV-seronegative. The CDR3 nucleotides read TGTGCCAGCAGTCCCCTCGGACAGGGGGCGACCTACGAGCAGTACTTC. It specifies CASSPLGQGATYEQYF.